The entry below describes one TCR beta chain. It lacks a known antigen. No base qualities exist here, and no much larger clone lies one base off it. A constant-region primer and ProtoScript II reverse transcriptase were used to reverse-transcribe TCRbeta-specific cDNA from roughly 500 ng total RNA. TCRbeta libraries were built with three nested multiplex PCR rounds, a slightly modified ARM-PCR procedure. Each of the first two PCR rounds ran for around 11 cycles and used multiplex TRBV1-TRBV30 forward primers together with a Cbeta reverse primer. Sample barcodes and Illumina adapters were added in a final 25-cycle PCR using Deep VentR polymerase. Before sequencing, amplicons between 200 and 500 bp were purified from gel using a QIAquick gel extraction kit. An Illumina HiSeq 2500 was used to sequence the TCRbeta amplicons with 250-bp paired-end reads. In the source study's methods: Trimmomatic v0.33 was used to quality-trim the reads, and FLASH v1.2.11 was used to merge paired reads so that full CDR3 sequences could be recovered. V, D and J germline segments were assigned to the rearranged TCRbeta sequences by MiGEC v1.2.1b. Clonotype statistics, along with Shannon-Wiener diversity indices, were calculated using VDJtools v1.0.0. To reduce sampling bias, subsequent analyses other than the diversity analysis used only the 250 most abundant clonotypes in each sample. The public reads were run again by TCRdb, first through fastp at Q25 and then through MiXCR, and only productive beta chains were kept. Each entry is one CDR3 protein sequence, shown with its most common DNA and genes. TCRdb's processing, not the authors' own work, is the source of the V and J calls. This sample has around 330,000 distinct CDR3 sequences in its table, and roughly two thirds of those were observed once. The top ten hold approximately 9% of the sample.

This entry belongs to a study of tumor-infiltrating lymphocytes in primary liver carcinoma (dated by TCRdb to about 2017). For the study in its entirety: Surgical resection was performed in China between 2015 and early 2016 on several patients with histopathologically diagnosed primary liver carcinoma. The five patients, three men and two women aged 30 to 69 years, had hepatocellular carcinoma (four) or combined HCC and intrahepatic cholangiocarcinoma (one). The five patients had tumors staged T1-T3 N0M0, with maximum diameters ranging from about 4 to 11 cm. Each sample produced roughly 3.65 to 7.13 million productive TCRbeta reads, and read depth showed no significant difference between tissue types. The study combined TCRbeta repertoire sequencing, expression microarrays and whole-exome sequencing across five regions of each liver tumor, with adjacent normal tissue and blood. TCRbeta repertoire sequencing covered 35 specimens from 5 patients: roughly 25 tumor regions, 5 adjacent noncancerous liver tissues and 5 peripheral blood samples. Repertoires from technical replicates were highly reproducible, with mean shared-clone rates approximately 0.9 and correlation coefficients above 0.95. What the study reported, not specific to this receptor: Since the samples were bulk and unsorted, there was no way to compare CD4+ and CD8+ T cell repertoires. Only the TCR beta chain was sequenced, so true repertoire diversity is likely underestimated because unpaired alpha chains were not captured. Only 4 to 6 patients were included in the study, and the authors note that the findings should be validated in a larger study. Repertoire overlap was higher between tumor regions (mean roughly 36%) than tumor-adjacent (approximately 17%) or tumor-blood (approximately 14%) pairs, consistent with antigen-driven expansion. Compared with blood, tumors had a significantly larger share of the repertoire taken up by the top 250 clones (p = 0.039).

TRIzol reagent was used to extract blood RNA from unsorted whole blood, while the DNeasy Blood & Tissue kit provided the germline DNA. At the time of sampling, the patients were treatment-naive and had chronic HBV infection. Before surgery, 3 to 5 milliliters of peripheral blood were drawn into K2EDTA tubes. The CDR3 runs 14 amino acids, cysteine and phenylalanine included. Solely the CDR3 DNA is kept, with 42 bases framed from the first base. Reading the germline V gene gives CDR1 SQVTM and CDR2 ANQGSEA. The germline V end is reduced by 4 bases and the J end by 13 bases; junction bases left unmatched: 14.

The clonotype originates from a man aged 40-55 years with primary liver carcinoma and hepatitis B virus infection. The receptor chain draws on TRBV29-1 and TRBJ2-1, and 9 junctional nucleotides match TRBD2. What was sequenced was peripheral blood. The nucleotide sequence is TGCAGCGTTGGAGTAGCGGGAGTTAACAGTGACCAGTTCTTC. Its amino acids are CSVGVAGVNSDQFF.